This section outlines one TCR beta chain sequence together with its context. This clonotype qualifies as medium-sized (0.01 to 0.1%). Its antigen is currently not known. Base qualities are not at hand, and no much larger clone is one base apart. The data originate from a study of immune reconstitution after stem cell transplant in scleroderma (TCRdb year 2017). V and J are truncated by 7 bases and 0 bases respectively, leaving an intervening sequence of 19 bases. The CDR3, cysteine through phenylalanine, is 16 amino acids long. The entry retains the CDR3 DNA only, 48 bases that are in frame from base 1. The method behind the library was RT-PCR. Reads for this sample came from an Illumina MiSeq. In TCRdb, the public reads were trimmed at Q25 with fastp and aligned with MiXCR, with productive beta chains retained. Rows are combined by CDR3 protein, so each entry shows the most common genes and DNA. The sample profile shows thousands of distinct CDR3 sequences; around 8.5% of them were found once. 9.8% of the sample is in the top ten clones.

The sequence joins TRBV12-3 or TRBV12-4 to TRBJ2-7; TRBD2 is perhaps the D gene, given 7 matching bases. The clonotype comes from a female donor with systemic sclerosis. Sample collection was performed before or after autologous hematopoietic stem cell transplantation (not recorded which). The DNA is as follows: TGTGCCAGCACCCGGAGGGCGGGGGCGCGCTCCTACGAGCAGTACTTC. Its protein is CASTRRAGARSYEQYF.